This T cell receptor beta chain was identified in a study of blood T cells in healthy people across ages. Across the study: The capture of about one barcoded beta molecule per two T cells was achieved by template switching.

In the case of this clonotype: Its antigen is not identified.

The use of a sample-barcoded 5' primer and a J-beta primer mix characterized a second PCR of roughly 7 to 11 cycles. TCRdb passed the 5' RACE reads through MiXCR, listing each CDR3 protein once. The sample shows around 1,500,000 distinct CDR3 sequences, 28% of them seen only once. Isolating PBMCs gave at least 6 million of these cells per sample. Per the germline V gene, CDR1 is MNHEY and CDR2 is SMNVEV (reference sequence). The V gene lost 0 bases and the J gene lost 6 bases, with 17 bases spanning the gap. The CDR3 contains 16 residues. The study, taken as a whole, reports: One million T cells yielded diversity estimates that were considered underestimates.

The sequencing sample was made of blood. This TCR came from a woman in her twenties or thirties in good health. The genes are TRBV27 and TRBJ1-2, with D tentatively TRBD1 (5 bases). For the CDR3, the DNA is TGTGCCAGCAGTTTATCGAAATTTGCCAGGGAGGATGGCTACACCTTC. Protein: CASSLSKFAREDGYTF.